Included here is one T cell receptor (beta chain) sequence, with context. V shed 7 bases, J shed 3 bases, and the junction held 4 bases outside the gene matches. Looked up from germline, CDR1 is SGDLS and CDR2 is YYNGEE. The CDR3 runs to 13 residues. A quantity of 0.5 to 1 ug RNA underwent reverse transcription using random hexamers. Via MiXCR, TCRdb re-called the immunoSEQ multiplex PCR reads, giving one row per CDR3 protein. This table has about 300,000 distinct CDR3 sequences, around 83% appearing once. These data belong to a study of CD8 T cells in Susac syndrome. The rearrangement links TRBV9 to TRBJ2-1, with 7 bases fitting TRBD2. The sample was CD8+ T cells from PBMCs. The TCR originated in a human donor with multiple sclerosis. The CDR3 sequence: CASASGNYNEQFF. As DNA, the CDR3 is TGTGCCAGCGCTAGCGGAAACTACAATGAGCAGTTCTTC.